The TCR beta chain described here comes from a study of blood T cells in healthy people across ages (dated by TCRdb to the mid-2010s). Broadly, across the study: In model experiments, template switching captured roughly one uniquely barcoded TCR beta cDNA molecule for every two T cells. Donors of different ages were randomly distributed across sequencing lanes to avoid experimental bias. The study measured age-related changes in TCR beta repertoire diversity using deep sequencing normalized with unique cDNA molecular identifiers. Four age groups were formed from the donors: young (average about 16 years), middle-aged (around 37), aged (around 62) and long-lived (82). For two donors (one aged 18 to 30 and one aged 80 or older), the study analyzed two additional independent replicas of 1 million unique cDNA reads from the same blood draw. Results and caveats for the whole study, not just this receptor: Compared with the aged group, more naive CD4+ T cells, fewer expanded clones and increased TCR diversity were shown by the long-lived group, suggesting age selection. As age increased, observed TCR beta diversity per million T cells dropped in a roughly linear way, and a significant reduction was already evident by age roughly 40. Because profiling used bulk unsorted PBMCs, naive and antigen-experienced compartments could not be compared conclusively. Donor CMV infection status was unknown, potentially confounding age-related changes in expanded clonotypes. A strong correlation was found between observed TCR beta diversity and the percentage of naive T cells measured by flow cytometry. Total diversity estimates from one million sequenced T cells were considered lower bounds and underestimates.

The roughly 39 donors, aged about 6 to 100 years, were systemically healthy Caucasian individuals from Russia. Each donor gave ten milliliters of peripheral blood, collected into EDTA-treated Vacutainer tubes. PBMCs were isolated by Ficoll-Paque density-gradient centrifugation, with at least 7 million obtained per sample. Trizol reagent was used to extract total RNA from PBMCs, with at least 6 micrograms per sample. For every donor, flow cytometry on a PBMC aliquot measured the percentage of naive CD45RAhigh/CD27high T cells. The CDR3 has 14 amino acids, counting the end cysteine and phenylalanine. Just the 42-base CDR3 DNA is kept, in frame starting at base 1. V loses 5 bases of germline sequence and J loses 3 bases, and the interval between the two ends is 15 bases. CDR1 and CDR2 are read off the germline V gene as SQVTM and ANQGSEA. The method was 5' RACE. Sequenced on an Illumina HiSeq 2500. A second 7 to 11 cycle PCR used a sample-barcoded 5' primer and a J-beta primer mix. A template-switch 5' adaptor carrying 12 random nucleotides introduced a unique molecular identifier onto each TCR beta cDNA molecule. Each sample yielded at least 2.5 million CDR3-containing paired-end reads. All of the RNA was converted into first-strand cDNA using the Mint cDNA synthesis kit, with a TRBC-specific oligonucleotide serving as the primer. All cDNA was treated with uracil-DNA glycosylase and then went through a first 18-cycle PCR with the universal primers M1SS and BC2_uni_R. Regarding the original processing steps: For normalization, 1 million high-quality reads were randomly selected from each sample, with every read carrying a distinct molecular identifier. Reads with shared molecular identifiers were discarded instead of being binned into consensus sequences. MiTCR, with a Q25 quality threshold and the strictest error-elimination algorithm, was used for CDR3 identification, clonotype clustering and error correction. Lower-bound total TCR beta diversity was estimated with a nonparametric unseen species model using Euler transformation. TCRdb reprocessing: public reads trimmed at Q25 with fastp, clones called with MiXCR, in-frame beta chains kept. Under each unique CDR3 protein, matching rows form one entry showing the most common genes and DNA. The authors' filters were not applied to this entry. Present in this sample are approximately 1.5 million distinct CDR3 sequences, about 35% of which were seen just once. The top ten clones comprise around 11% of the sample.

On this clonotype: No antigen is known for it. The input lacks base qualities; no much larger clone sits a single base away.

Recombination connected TRBV29-1 to TRBJ2-3, with TRBD2 as a weak D call on 7 bases. The origin of this receptor is a woman in her thirties in good health. The specimen was blood. CDR3 loop: CSVQRDKRTDTQYF. The sequence in DNA is TGCAGCGTTCAGCGGGACAAGAGGACAGATACGCAGTATTTT.